This T cell receptor (beta chain) is from a study of blood T cell repertoires in COVID-19 (dated by TCRdb to 2018 to 2020). General notes on the study: Samples covering the acute and convalescent phases of COVID-19 were provided by collaborators in the United States, Italy and Spain. The prospective study material was composed of cDNA or gDNA derived from T cells, B-cell-depleted T cells, or PBMCs. The dataset comprised deeply sampled blood TCRbeta repertoires from subjects exposed to, actively infected with, or recovered from COVID-19. The repertoires were released in a freely available public database meant as a resource for research on the immune response to SARS-CoV-2. The samples were drawn from the first 160 participants of the ongoing ImmuneRACE study and from some 1,300 subjects provided by 6 global collaborators. Nearly every sample came with metadata listing a de-identified subject ID, COVID-19 status, age in years and sex. HLA class I and class II types, where available, came from metadata supplied by the sample provider rather than from assay-based typing.

TCRbeta CDR3 regions were amplified from genomic DNA using the immunoSEQ Assay, a bias-controlled multiplex PCR. The study's processing was this. The number of nucleated cells in each sample was estimated from the amplification of reference gene primers within the assay. To quantify the absolute abundance of each unique TCRbeta CDR3 rearrangement, sequence reads were collapsed and filtered. For each sample, productive Simpson clonality was calculated by taking the square root of Simpson's diversity index across productive rearrangements. Not all clones reach the TCRdb copy of this immuneACCESS table, which keeps in-frame sequences only. Checked studies attribute under half of the gap to unresolved V genes and leave the rest unexplained. V, J and clone size reflect that table, while D and trimming were determined from the DNA. This sample is represented by hundreds of thousands of clones; 90% of them were singletons. The ten largest clones capture around 0.96% of the sample.

Broad study findings and their caveats: The amount of clinical and demographic metadata varied by source and participant and was provided uncurated.

One collaborating source in Seattle enrolled patients while the patients were actively infected and followed the patients over time throughout the course of disease. Whole blood was collected in K2EDTA tubes by collaborating institutions according to the institutions' own protocols. For TCRbeta analysis, collaborators shipped samples in one of three forms: frozen whole blood, isolated PBMCs, or DNA extracted from either of those sample types. This clone was detected only a few times. Its specific antigen is unknown. Within one base of it there is no much larger clone, and no base qualities were kept. The clonotype comes from a woman aged 40 to 49 with COVID-19, enrolled during active disease. Sequencing was performed on peripheral blood.

The DNA is as follows: TGTGCCAGTACCAGACGGGCAGGGGGTAATTCACCCCTCCACTTT. Translated, this gives CASTRRAGGNSPLHF. The rearranged chain carries TRBV7-8 and TRBJ1-6; the junction holds 7 bases that match TRBD1. CDR1 SGHVS and CDR2 FQNEAQ are derived from the germline V gene. At the junction V is shortened by 9 bases and J by 6 bases; bases outside the gene matches: 11. The CDR3, from cysteine to phenylalanine, totals 15 residues. Kept here is only the CDR3 DNA, which spans 45 bases and is read in frame from base 1.